A selection of T cell receptor beta chains follows, all from one sample in a study of shared clonotypes between healthy human individuals. Sequencing was performed with immunoSEQ multiplex PCR; in TCRdb, only in-frame clones are kept and a portion is missing. The table records some 2.1 million clones, 85% to 95% of them present only once. Sequenced input: naive CD4+ T cells sorted from blood. These receptors were taken from a man aged 18 to 35 in good health. CDR3s include the opening cysteine and the closing phenylalanine or tryptophan. D genes are given only for firm matches. Clone sizes are given selectively: once, few, many, or a class where the clone is expanded.

D gene: .
clone size: .
V gene: TRBV5-4
J gene: TRBJ2-7
CDR3 protein: CASSPDLSYEQYF
CDR3 DNA: TGTGCCAGCAGCCCTGACCTGTCCTACGAGCAGTACTTC

D gene: .
clone size: .
V gene: TRBV11-2
J gene: TRBJ2-3
CDR3 protein: CASSLSRGRTGDTQYF
CDR3 DNA: TGTGCCAGCAGCTTGTCCAGGGGTCGAACAGGGGATACGCAGTATTTT

D gene: .
clone size: .
V gene: TRBV27
J gene: TRBJ1-1
CDR3 protein: CASSLSGALGTEAFF
CDR3 DNA: TGTGCCAGCAGTTTATCAGGGGCTCTGGGGACTGAAGCTTTCTTT

D gene: .
clone size: .
V gene: TRBV5-1
J gene: TRBJ2-3
CDR3 protein: CASSFSGTSTDTQYF
CDR3 DNA: TGCGCCAGCAGCTTTAGCGGTACTAGCACAGATACGCAGTATTTT

D gene: .
clone size: .
V gene: TRBV18
J gene: TRBJ2-5
CDR3 protein: CASSPRQQETQYF
CDR3 DNA: TGTGCCAGCTCACCTCGACAGCAAGAGACCCAGTACTTC

D gene: TRBD2
clone size: .
V gene: TRBV7-9
J gene: TRBJ2-2
CDR3 protein: CASSRLLAGGTGELFF
CDR3 DNA: TGTGCCAGCAGCCGATTGCTAGCGGGAGGGACCGGGGAGCTGTTTTTT

D gene: .
clone size: .
V gene: TRBV7-2
J gene: TRBJ2-7
CDR3 protein: CASSKGTSTYEQYF
CDR3 DNA: TGTGCCAGCAGCAAGGGGACTTCGACCTACGAGCAGTACTTC

D gene: .
clone size: .
V gene: TRBV6-1
J gene: TRBJ2-1
CDR3 protein: CAAESKRDEQFF
CDR3 DNA: TGTGCCGCAGAGTCAAAGAGGGATGAGCAGTTCTTC

D gene: TRBD2
clone size: .
V gene: TRBV18
J gene: TRBJ2-7
CDR3 protein: CASSPGTSGTYEQYF
CDR3 DNA: TGTGCCAGCTCACCAGGGACTAGCGGTACCTACGAGCAGTACTTC

D gene: TRBD2
clone size: once
V gene: TRBV2
J gene: TRBJ2-5
CDR3 protein: CASSALAGGTETQYF
CDR3 DNA: TGTGCCAGCAGTGCCCTAGCGGGGGGAACAGAGACCCAGTACTTC

D gene: TRBD1
clone size: .
V gene: TRBV7-6
J gene: TRBJ1-2
CDR3 protein: CASSLLGQSLNGYTF
CDR3 DNA: TGTGCCAGCAGCTTACTGGGACAGAGCTTGAATGGCTACACCTTC

D gene: .
clone size: .
V gene: TRBV29-1
J gene: TRBJ2-6
CDR3 protein: CSVRNSGANVLTF
CDR3 DNA: TGCAGCGTGCGAAACTCTGGGGCCAACGTCCTGACTTTC

D gene: .
clone size: .
V gene: TRBV7-9
J gene: TRBJ2-7
CDR3 protein: CASSPAADKPYEQYF
CDR3 DNA: TGTGCCAGCAGCCCGGCGGCGGACAAGCCCTACGAGCAGTACTTC

D gene: .
clone size: .
V gene: TRBV5-1
J gene: TRBJ1-3
CDR3 protein: CASSFGPLGNTIYF
CDR3 DNA: TGCGCCAGCAGCTTTGGGCCGTTGGGAAACACCATATATTTT

D gene: TRBD2
clone size: .
V gene: TRBV5-8
J gene: TRBJ2-1
CDR3 protein: CASSRPGGGYNEQFF
CDR3 DNA: TGTGCCAGCAGCCGTCCCGGGGGGGGCTACAATGAGCAGTTCTTC

D gene: TRBD1
clone size: .
V gene: TRBV9
J gene: TRBJ1-1
CDR3 protein: CASSGGGLMNTEAFF
CDR3 DNA: TGTGCCAGCAGCGGAGGGGGCTTGATGAACACTGAAGCTTTCTTT

D gene: TRBD1
clone size: .
V gene: TRBV27
J gene: TRBJ2-1
CDR3 protein: CASRETGGFSYNEQFF
CDR3 DNA: TGTGCCAGCAGGGAAACAGGGGGCTTCTCCTACAATGAGCAGTTCTTC

D gene: .
clone size: .
V gene: TRBV18
J gene: TRBJ1-2
CDR3 protein: CASSEEGGLVYGYTF
CDR3 DNA: TGTGCCAGCTCTGAGGAGGGAGGATTGGTTTATGGCTACACCTTC

D gene: .
clone size: once
V gene: TRBV30
J gene: TRBJ1-3
CDR3 protein: CAHDQAPTPGNTIYF
CDR3 DNA: TGTGCCCATGACCAGGCGCCTACTCCTGGAAACACCATATATTTT

D gene: .
clone size: .
V gene: TRBV7-8
J gene: TRBJ1-5
CDR3 protein: CASSLKGDLLSNQPQHF
CDR3 DNA: TGTGCCAGCAGCTTGAAAGGCGACTTGTTGAGCAATCAGCCCCAGCATTTT

D gene: TRBD1
clone size: .
V gene: TRBV27
J gene: TRBJ1-6
CDR3 protein: CASSLSDRGANSPLHF
CDR3 DNA: TGTGCCAGCAGTTTATCGGACAGGGGGGCGAATTCACCCCTCCACTTT

D gene: TRBD1
clone size: .
V gene: TRBV2
J gene: TRBJ2-7
CDR3 protein: CASTRQGDSYEQYF
CDR3 DNA: TGTGCCAGCACCCGACAGGGGGACTCCTACGAGCAGTACTTC

D gene: TRBD1
clone size: .
V gene: TRBV7-6
J gene: TRBJ1-6
CDR3 protein: CASSFTGQGSNSPLHF
CDR3 DNA: TGTGCCAGCAGCTTCACTGGACAGGGCAGCAATTCACCCCTCCACTTT

D gene: TRBD1
clone size: .
V gene: TRBV28
J gene: TRBJ2-7
CDR3 protein: CASSLNPRATGLWYEQYF
CDR3 DNA: TGTGCCAGCAGTTTAAACCCTCGCGCGACAGGGCTTTGGTACGAGCAGTACTTC

D gene: .
clone size: .
V gene: TRBV10-3
J gene: TRBJ1-1
CDR3 protein: CAISSNPGTEAFF
CDR3 DNA: TGTGCCATCAGTTCCAACCCAGGGACTGAAGCTTTCTTT

D gene: .
clone size: .
V gene: TRBV7-9
J gene: TRBJ2-1
CDR3 protein: CAIWVQRYNEQFF
CDR3 DNA: TGTGCCATCTGGGTCCAGCGGTACAATGAGCAGTTCTTC

D gene: TRBD1
clone size: .
V gene: TRBV30
J gene: TRBJ2-5
CDR3 protein: CALQRQGQETQYF
CDR3 DNA: TGTGCCTTGCAACGACAGGGACAAGAGACCCAGTACTTC

D gene: .
clone size: .
V gene: TRBV6-5
J gene: TRBJ2-1
CDR3 protein: CASSTPVSIRQFF
CDR3 DNA: TGTGCCAGCAGTACCCCTGTGTCCATCCGACAGTTCTTC

D gene: .
clone size: .
V gene: TRBV6-4
J gene: TRBJ2-7
CDR3 protein: CASTPQYEQYF
CDR3 DNA: TGTGCCAGCACCCCGCAATACGAGCAGTACTTC

D gene: .
clone size: .
V gene: TRBV19
J gene: TRBJ1-3
CDR3 protein: CASSMVTRNTIYF
CDR3 DNA: TGTGCCAGTAGTATGGTTACCCGCAACACCATATATTTT

D gene: TRBD1
clone size: .
V gene: TRBV5-1
J gene: TRBJ2-7
CDR3 protein: CASSYGQGGEQYF
CDR3 DNA: TGCGCCAGCAGCTACGGACAGGGCGGCGAGCAGTACTTC

D gene: .
clone size: .
V gene: TRBV5-1
J gene: TRBJ2-5
CDR3 protein: CASSLVQGEGQETQYF
CDR3 DNA: TGCGCCAGCAGCTTGGTACAGGGTGAGGGCCAAGAGACCCAGTACTTC

D gene: TRBD1
clone size: once
V gene: TRBV15
J gene: TRBJ1-5
CDR3 protein: CATSREDRVHQPQHF
CDR3 DNA: TGTGCCACCAGCAGAGAAGACAGGGTCCATCAGCCCCAGCATTTT

D gene: TRBD2
clone size: .
V gene: TRBV7-6
J gene: TRBJ2-2
CDR3 protein: CASSSRAGATGELFF
CDR3 DNA: TGTGCCAGCAGCTCCAGAGCGGGGGCCACCGGGGAGCTGTTTTTT

D gene: .
clone size: .
V gene: TRBV6-1
J gene: TRBJ2-7
CDR3 protein: CASSGPHAPEEQYF
CDR3 DNA: TGTGCCAGCAGTGGACCGCATGCCCCAGAAGAGCAGTACTTC

D gene: TRBD1
clone size: .
V gene: TRBV28
J gene: TRBJ2-1
CDR3 protein: CASSLGTGNEQFF
CDR3 DNA: TGTGCCAGCAGTTTAGGGACAGGAAATGAGCAGTTCTTC

D gene: .
clone size: .
V gene: TRBV7-7
J gene: TRBJ2-2
CDR3 protein: CASSPGWGDTGELFF
CDR3 DNA: TGTGCTAGCAGCCCGGGTTGGGGGGACACCGGGGAGCTGTTTTTT

D gene: .
clone size: .
V gene: TRBV28
J gene: TRBJ2-7
CDR3 protein: CASSLLGGSYEQYF
CDR3 DNA: TGTGCCAGCAGTTTATTAGGGGGCTCCTACGAGCAGTACTTC

D gene: .
clone size: .
V gene: TRBV19
J gene: TRBJ2-1
CDR3 protein: CASRDRGGPYNEQFF
CDR3 DNA: TGTGCCAGTAGGGATCGAGGGGGTCCATACAATGAGCAGTTCTTC

D gene: .
clone size: few
V gene: TRBV9
J gene: TRBJ2-7
CDR3 protein: CASSSGQGQTYEQYF
CDR3 DNA: TGTGCCAGCAGCTCCGGGCAGGGACAAACCTACGAGCAGTACTTC

D gene: TRBD1
clone size: .
V gene: TRBV7-2
J gene: TRBJ1-6
CDR3 protein: CASSFSSGGGLNSPLHF
CDR3 DNA: TGTGCCAGCAGCTTTTCCTCAGGGGGGGGATTAAATTCACCCCTCCACTTT

D gene: .
clone size: .
V gene: TRBV25-1
J gene: TRBJ1-5
CDR3 protein: CASSEWGNQPQHF
CDR3 DNA: TGTGCCAGCAGTGAATGGGGGAATCAGCCCCAGCATTTT

D gene: .
clone size: few
V gene: TRBV9
J gene: TRBJ1-3
CDR3 protein: CASSAPPFSGNTIYF
CDR3 DNA: TGTGCCAGCAGCGCGCCTCCATTCTCTGGAAACACCATATATTTT

D gene: TRBD2
clone size: .
V gene: TRBV6-4
J gene: TRBJ2-7
CDR3 protein: CASNTGTSGLSSYEQYF
CDR3 DNA: TGTGCCAGCAATACGGGGACTAGCGGGCTTAGCTCCTACGAGCAGTACTTC

D gene: .
clone size: few
V gene: TRBV30
J gene: TRBJ2-7
CDR3 protein: CAWSVSGGAYEQYF
CDR3 DNA: TGTGCCTGGAGTGTATCAGGGGGGGCCTACGAGCAGTACTTC

D gene: TRBD2
clone size: .
V gene: TRBV15
J gene: TRBJ2-7
CDR3 protein: CATSRERREASYEQYF
CDR3 DNA: TGTGCCACCAGCAGAGAGAGGCGGGAGGCCTCCTACGAGCAGTACTTC